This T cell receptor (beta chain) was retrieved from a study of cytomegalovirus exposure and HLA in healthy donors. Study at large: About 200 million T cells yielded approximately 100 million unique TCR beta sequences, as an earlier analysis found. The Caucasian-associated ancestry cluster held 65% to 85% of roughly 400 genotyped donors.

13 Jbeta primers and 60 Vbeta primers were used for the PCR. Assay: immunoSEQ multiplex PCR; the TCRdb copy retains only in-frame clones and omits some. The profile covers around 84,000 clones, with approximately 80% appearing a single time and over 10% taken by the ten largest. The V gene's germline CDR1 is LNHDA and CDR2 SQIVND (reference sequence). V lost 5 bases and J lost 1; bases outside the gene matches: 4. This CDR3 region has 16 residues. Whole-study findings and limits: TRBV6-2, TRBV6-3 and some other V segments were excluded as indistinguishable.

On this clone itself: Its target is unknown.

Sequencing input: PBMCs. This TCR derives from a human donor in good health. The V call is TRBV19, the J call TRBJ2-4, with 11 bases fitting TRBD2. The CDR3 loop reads CASSPWTSGAKNIQYF. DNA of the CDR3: TGTGCCAGTAGTCCCTGGACTAGCGGGGCCAAAAACATTCAGTACTTC.